Listed here are 10 T cell receptor beta chains from one sample, sequenced in a study of T-cell memory formation after mild COVID-19. TCRdb reanalysed the 5' RACE reads using MiXCR and keeps one entry per CDR3 protein. The repertoire holds hundreds of thousands of distinct CDR3 sequences, with roughly a sixth as singletons. Sample: PBMCs or a T cell subset sorted from them (not recorded which). The receptors shown here come from an adult woman who had mild COVID-19 (a few samples of this study predate the infection). Cell type and time point are not known.

This clonotype was seen a handful of times. The chain employs TRBV19 and TRBJ2-2; D could derive from TRBD1 or TRBD2 (6 bases each). Germline V gene sequence: CDR1 LNHDA, CDR2 SQIVND (reference sequence). This CDR3 spans 16 amino acids. Trimming took 6 bases from V and 7 from J, leaving 21 bases between them. The CDR3 loop reads CASRVGGRATIGELFF. The CDR3 DNA follows: TGTGCCAGTAGGGTCGGGGGCAGGGCGACGATCGGGGAGCTGTTTTTT.

This clonotype has just a few counts. The chain couples TRBV12-3 or TRBV12-4 to TRBJ2-5; D ambiguous. Trimming took off 3 bases at V and 3 bases at J, with 8 bases between the two ends. The CDR3 sequence is 13 residues long. This chain's CDR3 is CASSFFRKETQYF. The CDR3 DNA reads as TGTGCCAGCAGTTTTTTCAGGAAAGAGACCCAGTACTTC.

This clonotype was picked up a small number of times. The chain recombines TRBV5-1 with TRBJ2-5; the D gene could be TRBD1 or TRBD2 (5 bases each). Germline values: CDR1 SGHRS, CDR2 YFSETQ. Trimming stripped 5 bases from V and 5 bases from J, with 16 bases between. The CDR3 covers 14 residues. In DNA form, the CDR3 reads TGCGCCAGCAGTAACCAGAAGGGGACGGAGACCCAGTACTTC. Its protein is CASSNQKGTETQYF.

The chain recombines TRBV5-6 with TRBJ2-7; no clear D gene. Trimming shortened V by 0 bases and J by 6 bases, and 10 bases separated the two germline ends. The germline V gene has CDR1 SGHDT and CDR2 YYEEEE. There are 13 residues in the CDR3. CDR3 sequence reads: CASSLDWTAEQYF. The DNA for the CDR3 is TGTGCCAGCAGCTTGGATTGGACGGCCGAGCAGTACTTC.

As concerns this clonotype: A much larger clone sits a single nucleotide away, making a read error possible. This chain connects TRBV10-3 to TRBJ1-2; tentatively, D is TRBD1 (6 bases). Germline loops: CDR1 ENHRY, CDR2 SYGVKD. Trimming took off 8 bases at V and 6 bases at J, with 19 bases between the two ends. CDR3 size: 14 residues. CDR3 sequence: CAIRPDRTNDGYTF. The CDR3 DNA reads as TGTGCCATCCGGCCCGACAGGACGAACGATGGCTACACCTTC.

This clonotype was counted between two and nine times. The rearrangement joins TRBV12-3 or TRBV12-4 to TRBJ1-1; 10 bases align to TRBD1. The V segment lost 6 bases and the J segment 11 bases; nucleotides outside the gene matches: 6. The CDR3 loop spans 12 amino acids. CDR3 sequence reads: CASSSRQGAAFF. The CDR3 region has the DNA TGTGCCAGCAGCTCCCGACAGGGGGCGGCTTTCTTT.

The V and J genes are TRBV5-6 and TRBJ2-1, with D perhaps matching TRBD2 (6 bases). The germline CDR1 and CDR2 sequences are SGHDT and YYEEEE. Between the trimmed V and J ends, which lost 4 bases and 2 bases, there was a span of 13 bases. CDR3 size: 15 residues. CDR3 amino acids: CASSPPRGTYNEQFF. CDR3 coding DNA: TGTGCCAGCAGCCCCCCCCGGGGGACCTACAATGAGCAGTTCTTC.

This clonotype was detected a few times. The rearrangement joins TRBV7-2 to TRBJ2-1; TRBD2 might be the D (6 bases). V dropped 5 bases and J dropped 4 bases, with 18 bases sitting between them. There are 16 residues in the CDR3. The germline CDR1 and CDR2 sequences are SGHTA and FQGNSA. For the CDR3, the DNA is TGTGCCAGCAGCGGCTTCACCGGGACTCAATACAATGAGCAGTTCTTC. Translated, it gives CASSGFTGTQYNEQFF. Supplemented by reference TRBV7-2 and TRBJ2-1, the full variable domain reads GAGVSQSPSNKVTEKGKDVELRCDPISGHTALYWYRQSLGQGLEFLIYFQGNSAPDKSGLPSDRFSAERTGGSVSTLTIQRTQQEDSAVYLCASSGFTGTQYNEQFFGPGTRLTVL.

This clonotype showed up just a few times. The rearrangement joins TRBV4-2 to TRBJ2-5, with D uncertain. Trimming stripped 1 base from V and 5 bases from J, with 8 bases between. The CDR3 is 13 amino acids. Germline assignment: CDR1 LGHNA and CDR2 YNFKEQ. CDR3 amino acids: CASSQVGMETQYF. The CDR3 DNA follows: TGTGCCAGCAGCCAAGTTGGGATGGAGACCCAGTACTTC.

This clonotype was seen many times. The chain couples TRBV20-1 to TRBJ2-1; the match to TRBD2 covers 10 bases. The CDR3 is 18 amino acids. J gave up 1 base and V 6 bases, and 15 bases lay outside the gene matches. Germline loops: CDR1 DFQATT, CDR2 SNEGSKA (reference sequence). The CDR3 reads CSAPVSGTSARSYNEQFF. CDR3 nucleotide sequence: TGCAGTGCCCCGGTATCTGGGACTAGCGCCCGATCCTACAATGAGCAGTTCTTC.